Listed here is a single T cell receptor (beta chain). Its antigen is currently not known. Base qualities are missing; no much larger clone stands one base away. This specimen belongs to a study of OX40 agonist ivuxolimab in advanced cancers. As for the study more broadly: Ivuxolimab was a fully human IgG2 agonistic monoclonal antibody targeting the costimulatory receptor OX40 (CD134). Intravenous ivuxolimab was administered to patients every 2 weeks at six dose levels: 0.01, 0.1, 0.3, 1.5, 3 and 10 mg/kg. Of the roughly 50 dose-escalation patients, hepatocellular carcinoma was present in 19, melanoma in roughly 15, renal cell carcinoma in 9 and head and neck cancer in 9. In the dose-escalation cohort, 65% to 90% of patients were male, and the mean age was about 55 years, with a range of about 20 to 79. Patients were allowed to have had prior anti-PD-1, anti-PD-L1 or anti-CTLA-4 therapy, and around two fifths of the dose-escalation patients had been treated with checkpoint inhibitors. Partial responses occurred in three dose-escalation patients, of whom one had hepatocellular carcinoma and two had cutaneous melanoma. Peripheral TCRbeta sequencing was intended to test whether TCR sequence diversity was altered and clonal T-cell expansion was caused by ivuxolimab. The monotherapy dose-escalation portion (N of about 50 patients) of the phase I ivuxolimab trial is reported in the paper. Points the paper makes about the study in general: In partial responders in the 0.1-3.0 mg/kg groups, normalized peripheral clonal expansion was found to be among the lowest, especially among CD8+ T cells. At doses of 0.1 to 3.0 mg/kg, clonal expansion of both CD4+ and CD8+ blood T cells was observed from baseline to week 6. The antigen specificity of the clonally expanded peripheral T cells was not determined. After ivuxolimab, more expanded clones were found on average in CD8+ T cells than in CD4+ T cells. Low levels of normalized T-cell clonal expansion were also shown by some nonresponding patients.

Patients with a history of autoimmune disease or receiving systemic immunosuppression were excluded from the trial. Peripheral blood for TCR sequencing was drawn from every dose cohort at baseline, at cycle 4 day 1 and at cycle 7 day 1. Samples were obtained from an open-label, multicenter, first-in-human phase I dose-escalation trial of ivuxolimab. Adults with locally advanced or metastatic head and neck squamous cell, hepatocellular, melanoma or renal cell carcinoma were enrolled in the trial. Before TCR sequencing, CD4+ T cells and CD8+ T cells were sorted from peripheral blood as separate populations. Trimming takes 7 bases from V and 3 bases from J, and the germline ends sit 16 bases apart. Taken from cysteine to phenylalanine, the CDR3 has 13 residues. Only the CDR3 part of the read is kept: 39 bases, read in frame from the first base. The CDR1 and CDR2 encoded by the germline V gene are SQVTM and ANQGSEA.

For sequencing of the TCRbeta CDR3 region, genomic DNA was extracted from the sorted cells. The immunoSEQ Assay was used to sequence the TCRbeta CDR3 regions. TCRdb mirrors the immuneACCESS table, restricted to in-frame sequences. Some clones are absent from its copies; in checked studies, under half trace to an unresolved V gene, and the reason for the others is unknown. This sample has tens of thousands of clones in its table, and around 90% of those were observed once. 0.4% to 0.65% of the sample comes from the top ten. The sequenced sample was CD4+ or CD8+ T cells sorted from blood, obtained in a trial of the OX40 agonist ivuxolimab. The sequence derives from an adult with an advanced solid tumor such as melanoma, head and neck, liver or kidney cancer. This receptor chain uses TRBV29-1 and TRBJ2-7; a tentative D call is TRBD2 (6 bases match). The CDR3 region reads CSASTGEIYEQYF. The sequence in DNA is TGCAGCGCCTCAACGGGGGAGATCTACGAGCAGTACTTC.